This T cell receptor beta chain appears in the sequencing data of a study of cytomegalovirus exposure and HLA in healthy donors. The PCR had 60 Vbeta and 13 Jbeta primers. Generated by immunoSEQ multiplex PCR, the TCRdb table keeps only in-frame clones and is missing some. The sample consists of tens of thousands of clones, around 52% of them appearing once. The germline V gene has CDR1 MNHEY and CDR2 SMNVEV (reference sequence). Trimming pared 7 bases from V and 2 bases from J, leaving 17 bases between. This CDR3 is 15 amino acids long. The receptor was isolated from a human donor in good health. The sequenced sample was PBMCs. The chain is built from TRBV27 and TRBJ2-5; possibly TRBD1 for D (7 bases). CDR3 nucleotides: TGTGCCAGCACCCCGGAGGGGGCCCGACAAGAGACCCAGTACTTC. Its translation: CASTPEGARQETQYF.